This TCR beta chain appears in the sequencing data of a study of blood T cells in healthy people across ages. Sample-barcoded 5' priming and a J-beta primer mix drove a second PCR of 7 to 11 cycles. TCRdb analysed the 5' RACE reads with MiXCR anew, one entry per CDR3 protein. The table lists fewer than 1,000,000 distinct CDR3 sequences, 46% of them singletons, with 15% to 20% in the top ten. CDR3 size: 15 residues. V lost 0 bases and J lost 11; bases outside the gene matches: 12. Germline values: CDR1 LGHNA, CDR2 YNFKEQ. This clonotype has a count of ten or more. Just one base apart from a much larger clone, this may be a read error. Samples each had at least 5.5 micrograms of total RNA extracted.

Sequencing input: blood. V gene TRBV4-2 combines with J gene TRBJ2-5, with TRBD2 matching over 7 bases. This sequence originates from a man at least 80 years old in good health. In DNA, the CDR3 is TGTGCCAGCAGCCAAGATCGTCGTGGAGCTAGCGGACAGTACTTC. It specifies CASSQDRRGASGQYF.